Many counts were recorded for the clone carrying this T cell receptor beta chain. Its antigen is unidentified. TCRdb re-analysed the 5' RACE reads in MiXCR, keeping a single row per CDR3 protein. The sample includes roughly 250,000 distinct CDR3 sequences, around 6.6% of them seen just once. This record belongs to a study of identical twins. Overall study findings and caveats: Insertions were fewer in abundant cord blood beta clonotypes, whereas memory repertoires showed none of this pattern. Out-of-frame beta chain sequences displayed weaker excess sharing between twins.

The same sample was also used in a study of yellow fever vaccine responses in identical twins.

This receptor was identified in a woman aged 18 to 35 in good health. Sample: memory (CD45RO+) T cells sorted from blood.

The CDR3 reads CASSQRYRDRSTDTQYF. The CDR3 DNA is TGTGCCAGCAGCCAACGTTACCGGGACAGAAGCACAGATACGCAGTATTTT. The V call is TRBV7-9, the J call TRBJ2-3, with 7 bases that match TRBD1. The trim removed 5 bases at V and 0 bases at J, leaving 11 bases unmatched. The CDR3 spans 17 residues. Germline lookup yields CDR1 SEHNR and CDR2 FQNEAQ (reference sequence).